These 31 T cell receptor beta chains came from one sample sequenced in a study of blood T cell repertoires in COVID-19. Here immunoSEQ multiplex PCR was the method, and the copy in TCRdb shows in-frame clones only, minus some. There are about 47,000 clones in the sample; roughly 86% occur only once, and more than 2.5% lies in the top ten. Material for sequencing was peripheral blood. The receptors here all came from a man aged 50 to 59 with active COVID-19.

The chain links TRBV19 to TRBJ2-3; 7 bases agree with TRBD2. The CDR3 is 14 residues long. The V gene end was trimmed by 7 bases and the J gene end by 6 bases; junction bases not matched to a gene: 10. CDR1 is LNHDA and CDR2 is SQIVND in the germline V gene (reference sequence). The CDR3 is CASTQGLVRDTQYF. CDR3 in DNA: TGTGCCAGTACCCAAGGACTAGTCAGGGATACGCAGTATTTT. The full variable domain, with the rest looked up from reference TRBV19 and TRBJ2-3, is DGGITQSPKYLFRKEGQNVTLSCEQNLNHDAMYWYRQDPGQGLRLIYYSQIVNDFQKGDIAEGYSVSREKKESFPLTVTSAQKNPTAFYLCASTQGLVRDTQYFGPGTRLTVL.

V usage is TRBV7-3 and J usage is TRBJ1-1, with TRBD1 identical over 8 bases. Germline loops: CDR1 SGHTA, CDR2 FQGTGA. This CDR3 contains 15 residues. The junction had 10 bases not matched to a gene; V was cut back by 6 bases and J by 4 bases. The CDR3 nucleotides are TGTGCCAGCAGTTCAGGACAGGGCGTTGGCACTGAAGCTTTCTTT. It yields the protein CASSSGQGVGTEAFF.

The rearrangement links TRBV5-5 to TRBJ2-7, with D possibly being TRBD2 (5 bases). V shed 4 bases and J shed 0 bases, with 26 bases lying between them. Germline CDR1 SGHKS, CDR2 YYEKEE (reference sequence). This CDR3 comprises 19 residues. The CDR3 DNA follows: TGTGCCAGCAGCCTGCTTGGACGGGAACGACCTCGCTACTCCTACGAGCAGTACTTC. Translating gives CASSLLGRERPRYSYEQYF.

This rearrangement joins TRBV2 to TRBJ1-1, with 7 bases aligning to TRBD1. J gave up 7 bases and V 7 bases, and 6 bases lay outside the gene matches. Per germline, CDR1 SNHLY and CDR2 FYNNEI. This CDR3 spans 12 amino acids. The CDR3 DNA follows: TGTGCCAGCAACCGACAGGGCTATGAAGCTTTCTTT. Amino acids: CASNRQGYEAFF.

V gene TRBV5-4 combines with J gene TRBJ1-6; the match to TRBD1 covers 7 bases. J lost 7 bases, V lost 5 bases, and 12 bases had no gene match. The germline V gene encodes CDR1 SGHNT and CDR2 YYREEE (reference sequence). The CDR3 covers 16 residues. The CDR3 loop reads CASRPGGDHPNSPLHF. The CDR3 DNA reads TGTGCCAGCAGGCCAGGGGGAGACCACCCCAATTCACCCCTCCACTTT.

The gene calls are TRBV2 and TRBJ2-7; the match to TRBD1 covers 10 bases. CDR3 size: 14 residues. J lost 5 bases, V lost 6 bases, and 7 bases had no gene match. Germline V gene lookup returns CDR1 SNHLY and CDR2 FYNNEI. The chain's CDR3 is CASRWTGGWNEQYF. The CDR3 DNA is TGTGCCAGCAGGTGGACAGGGGGGTGGAACGAGCAGTACTTC.

The chain combines TRBV6-2 or TRBV6-3 with TRBJ2-1; 10 nucleotides agree with TRBD2. This CDR3 has 15 amino acids. V shed 6 bases and J 2 bases; nucleotides not matched to a gene: 4. Germline V gene sequence: CDR1 MNHEY, CDR2 SVGEGT. The CDR3 region has the DNA TGTGCCAGCAGCCGCAGCGGGGGGGCCTACAATGAGCAGTTCTTC. It yields the protein CASSRSGGAYNEQFF.

The chain is built from TRBV11-2 and TRBJ2-5; possibly TRBD1 for D (7 bases). CDR3 length: 15 amino acids. Trimming shortened V by 4 bases and J by 5 bases, and 17 bases separated the two germline ends. CDR1 and CDR2 from the germline V gene are SGHAT and FQNNGV. CDR3 protein: CASSSFRGVQETQYF. CDR3 in DNA: TGTGCCAGCAGCTCCTTCAGGGGGGTCCAGGAGACCCAGTACTTC. The variable domain in full, with the rest retrieved from reference TRBV11-2 and TRBJ2-5, is EAGVAQSPRYKIIEKRQSVAFWCNPISGHATLYWYQQILGQGPKLLIQFQNNGVVDDSQLPKDRFSAERLKGVDSTLKIQPAKLEDSAVYLCASSSFRGVQETQYFGPGTRLLVL.

This chain uses TRBV3-1 (or the pseudogene TRBV3-2) with TRBJ1-5, with TRBD1 matching over 9 bases. Germline V gene lookup returns CDR1 LGHDT and CDR2 YNNKEL (reference sequence). The ends lost 4 bases at V and 3 bases at J; junction bases unmatched: 4. CDR3 length: 15 residues. The CDR3 sequence: CASSRGQGPNQPQHF. The CDR3 DNA reads TGTGCCAGCAGCCGTGGACAGGGGCCCAATCAGCCCCAGCATTTT.

V gene TRBV29-1 combines with J gene TRBJ1-2, with D tentatively TRBD1 (6 bases). CDR3 size: 15 residues. Germline V lookup: CDR1 SQVTM, CDR2 ANQGSEA. The germline V and J ends were trimmed by 4 bases and 4 bases, with 19 bases remaining between them. This CDR3 reads CSVGGTRGIPYGYTF. DNA of the CDR3: TGCAGCGTTGGAGGGACCAGGGGTATCCCCTATGGCTACACCTTC.

This rearrangement joins TRBV19 to TRBJ2-7; a weak D match, TRBD1 (5 bases). V was trimmed by 6 bases and J by 5 bases, leaving 14 bases between them. In germline, CDR1 is LNHDA, CDR2 SQIVND (reference sequence). The CDR3 runs to 13 residues. The CDR3 DNA sequence: TGTGCCAGTAGCTTAAGGTCCAGGGACGAGCAGTACTTC. It yields the protein CASSLRSRDEQYF.

The chain combines TRBV14 with TRBJ2-1; D is unclear. Between the trimmed V and J ends, which lost 2 bases and 2 bases, there was a span of 10 bases. This CDR3 has 15 residues. Germline CDR1 and CDR2: SGHDN and FVKESK. CDR3 nucleotides: TGTGCCAGCAGCCAACTAATGCTAGCCTACAATGAGCAGTTCTTC. Its protein is CASSQLMLAYNEQFF.

This chain joins TRBV29-1 and TRBJ2-1; TRBD2 matches at 8 bases. J gave up 10 bases and V 4 bases, and 15 bases lay outside the gene matches. Germline CDR1 is SQVTM and CDR2 is ANQGSEA. The CDR3 is 15 residues long. The CDR3 DNA follows: TGCAGCGTTGTTCACACCGGACTAGCCGGGCGAGAGCAGTTCTTC. It translates to CSVVHTGLAGREQFF.

This chain links TRBV2 with TRBJ2-5; 8 bases agree with TRBD2. Germline loops: CDR1 SNHLY, CDR2 FYNNEI. This CDR3 region has 12 residues. Trimming took 5 bases from V and 5 from J; bases not matched to a gene: 1. The CDR3 DNA reads as TGTGCCAGCAGTCGGGGGGGGGAGACCCAGTACTTC. Translating it yields CASSRGGETQYF.

This sequence joins TRBV18 and TRBJ2-7, with TRBD1 as a possible D gene (5 bases). V lost 3 bases, J lost 6 bases, and 15 bases lay in between. This CDR3 spans 14 amino acids. Germline CDR1 reads KGHSH; CDR2 reads LQKENI. As DNA, the CDR3 is TGTGCCAGCTCACCCCTCAGGGAAACGACCGAGCAGTACTTC. Its protein product is CASSPLRETTEQYF.

The chain recombines TRBV3-1 (or the pseudogene TRBV3-2) with TRBJ1-5, with TRBD1 identical over 8 bases. V lost 1 base to trimming and J lost 2 bases; unmatched junction nucleotides: 7. This CDR3 has 17 amino acids. From germline, CDR1 is LGHDT and CDR2 YNNKEL (reference sequence). The CDR3 sequence is CASSQAAGGIGNQPQHF. The CDR3 nucleotides are TGTGCCAGCAGCCAAGCAGCAGGGGGCATTGGCAATCAGCCCCAGCATTTT.

This clone was recorded once. The V call is TRBV7-8, the J call TRBJ2-1; 7 nucleotides match TRBD2. V dropped 3 bases and J dropped 5; count of bases not matched to a gene: 4. Germline V gene sequence: CDR1 SGHVS, CDR2 FQNEAQ. This CDR3 is 14 amino acids long. The CDR3 DNA follows: TGTGCCAGCAGCTTTGGGGACTACCACAATGAGCAGTTCTTC. It is translated as CASSFGDYHNEQFF.

The gene calls are TRBV9 and TRBJ2-3; 9 bases align to TRBD2. The trim removed 0 bases at V and 2 bases at J, leaving 10 bases unmatched. CDR1 is SGDLS and CDR2 is YYNGEE in the germline V gene. The CDR3 runs to 18 residues. This chain's CDR3 is CASSVEWGAGGLTDTQYF. CDR3 sequence (DNA): TGTGCCAGCAGCGTAGAATGGGGAGCGGGAGGCCTCACAGATACGCAGTATTTT. Together with reference TRBV9 and TRBJ2-3, the CDR3 gives the full variable domain: DSGVTQTPKHLITATGQRVTLRCSPRSGDLSVYWYQQSLDQGLQFLIQYYNGEERAKGNILERFSAQQFPDLHSELNLSSLELGDSALYFCASSVEWGAGGLTDTQYFGPGTRLTVL.

The CDR3, as DNA: TGTGCCAGCAGTTACTCAGTTGCGGCGGGAGGGCCAGATACGCAGTATTTT. Its translation: CASSYSVAAGGPDTQYF. The V and J genes are TRBV6-2 or TRBV6-3 and TRBJ2-3; 9 bases agree with TRBD2. CDR3 length: 17 residues. The junction had 8 bases not matched to a gene; V was cut back by 0 bases and J by 4 bases. Germline CDR1 reads MNHEY; CDR2 reads SVGEGT.

This clone was detected once. This sequence joins TRBV5-1 and TRBJ2-3, with D tentatively TRBD2 (5 bases). V was clipped by 4 bases and J by 3 bases, with 15 bases between them. The CDR3 has 15 amino acids. Looked up from germline, CDR1 is SGHRS and CDR2 is YFSETQ. This CDR3 reads CASSLPRGGTDTQYF. DNA for the CDR3: TGCGCCAGCAGCCTCCCCCGGGGTGGAACAGATACGCAGTATTTT.

J is TRBJ2-5 and V is TRBV6-5; D ambiguous. Germline V lookup: CDR1 MNHEY, CDR2 SVGAGI. This CDR3 has 11 residues. The V end lost 8 bases, the J end lost 5 bases, and 9 bases lay between the germline ends. The CDR3 reads CASSLRETQYF. The CDR3 DNA reads as TGTGCCAGCTCTCTACGCGAGACCCAGTACTTC.

The V and J genes are TRBV7-3 and TRBJ2-1, with 9 bases identical to TRBD2. Germline lookup yields CDR1 SGHTA and CDR2 FQGTGA. With V trimmed by 5 bases and J by 8 bases, 10 bases remained unmatched. CDR3 length: 15 amino acids. CDR3 in amino acids: CASSDPGTSFYEQFF. The CDR3 DNA sequence: TGTGCCAGCAGCGACCCCGGGACTAGCTTCTATGAGCAGTTCTTC.

This chain uses TRBV7-9 with TRBJ2-5; possibly TRBD2 for D (6 bases). Germline V gives CDR1 SEHNR, CDR2 FQNEAQ (reference sequence). V gave up 1 base and J gave up 14 bases, with 17 bases separating them. CDR3 length: 13 amino acids. The CDR3 bases are TGTGCCAGCAGCTTAGTGGGGACTCCAGAGCCCTACTTC. It codes for CASSLVGTPEPYF.

The V gene is TRBV11-3, the J gene TRBJ1-2; 8 positions match TRBD1. V shed 1 base and J 5 bases; nucleotides not matched to a gene: 3. Per germline, CDR1 SGHNT and CDR2 YENEEA. There are 14 residues in the CDR3. The DNA for the CDR3 is TGTGCCAGCAGCTTAGGGCGACAGGGGTATGGCTACACCTTC. Translation gives CASSLGRQGYGYTF. Full variable domain (remainder filled in from reference TRBV11-3 and TRBJ1-2): EAGVVQSPRYKIIEKKQPVAFWCNPISGHNTLYWYLQNLGQGPELLIRYENEEAVDDSQLPKDRFSAERLKGVDSTLKIQPAELGDSAVYLCASSLGRQGYGYTFGSGTRLTVV.

The genes are TRBV7-8 and TRBJ2-1; 7 bases line up with TRBD1. CDR1 and CDR2 from the germline V gene are SGHVS and FQNEAQ. The CDR3 has 15 amino acids. Trimming removed 1 base from V and 5 bases from J; junction bases left unmatched: 5. The CDR3 sequence: CASSLGGTADNEQFF. CDR3 nucleotides: TGTGCCAGCAGCTTAGGTGGGACAGCAGACAATGAGCAGTTCTTC.

This sequence joins TRBV19 and TRBJ2-2, with 8 bases fitting TRBD1. V dropped 4 bases and J dropped 4; count of bases not matched to a gene: 2. CDR1 is LNHDA, CDR2 SQIVND, per germline (reference sequence). The CDR3 has 14 residues. CDR3 bases: TGTGCCAGTAGTACTGGACAGGGCACCGGGGAGCTGTTTTTT. Protein sequence: CASSTGQGTGELFF.

J is TRBJ1-5 and V is TRBV10-3, with 7 bases lining up with TRBD1. This CDR3 is 16 amino acids long. Germline values: CDR1 ENHRY, CDR2 SYGVKD. V was pared by 0 bases and J by 5 bases, with 7 bases of the junction left unmatched. The CDR3 region has the DNA TGTGCCATCAGTGAGTCGAATTGGCAGGGGGATCAGCCCCAGCATTTT. As protein: CAISESNWQGDQPQHF.

The chain recombines TRBV19 with TRBJ2-2; 12 bases map to TRBD2. V shed 11 bases and J 6 bases; nucleotides not matched to a gene: 10. Germline V gene data show CDR1 as LNHDA and CDR2 as SQIVND (reference sequence). The CDR3 has 15 residues. For the CDR3, the DNA is TGTGCCTCGAGGAGGCTAGCGGGGGGGTCCGGGGAGCTGTTTTTT. Translating it yields CASRRLAGGSGELFF.

This clone appeared a few times. The chain recombines TRBV7-2 with TRBJ2-3; 9 bases line up with TRBD2. The CDR3 runs to 17 residues. J was trimmed by 5 bases and V by 5 bases; bases with no gene match: 14. Germline V gene sequence: CDR1 SGHTA, CDR2 FQGNSA. This CDR3 reads CASSPGPWRGGQDTQYF. Written as DNA, the CDR3 is TGTGCCAGCAGCCCAGGCCCGTGGCGGGGGGGCCAAGATACGCAGTATTTT.

V is TRBV3-1 (or the pseudogene TRBV3-2) and J is TRBJ1-5; a possible D gene is TRBD1 (6 bases). The CDR3 has 14 residues. Germline V gene lookup returns CDR1 LGHDT and CDR2 YNNKEL (reference sequence). V was clipped by 3 bases and J by 3 bases, with 9 bases between them. CDR3 nucleotides: TGTGCCAGCAGCCAGGACAGCGCCAATCAGCCCCAGCATTTT. It specifies CASSQDSANQPQHF.

The chain is built from TRBV4-1 and TRBJ2-3; 9 bases agree with TRBD2. V gave up 0 bases and J gave up 5 bases; unmatched junction bases: 9. Germline CDR1 and CDR2: MGHRA and YSYEKL. The CDR3 is 17 residues long. The CDR3 nucleotides read TGCGCCAGCAGCCAAGATCCGCGGGGGGGCGTCCAAGATACGCAGTATTTT. It is translated as CASSQDPRGGVQDTQYF.